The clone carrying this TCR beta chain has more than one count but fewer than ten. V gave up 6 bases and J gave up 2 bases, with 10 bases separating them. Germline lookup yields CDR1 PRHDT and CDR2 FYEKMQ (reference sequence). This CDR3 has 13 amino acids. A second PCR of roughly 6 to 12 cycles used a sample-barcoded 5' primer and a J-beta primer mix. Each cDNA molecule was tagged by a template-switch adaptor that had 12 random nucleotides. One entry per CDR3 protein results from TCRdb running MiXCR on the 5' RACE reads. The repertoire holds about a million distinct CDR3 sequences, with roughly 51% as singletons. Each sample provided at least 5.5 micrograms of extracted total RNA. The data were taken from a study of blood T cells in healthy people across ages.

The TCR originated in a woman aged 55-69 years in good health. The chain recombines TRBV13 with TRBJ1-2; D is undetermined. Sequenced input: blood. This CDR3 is CASRLTRNYGYTF. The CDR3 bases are TGTGCCAGCAGGCTAACCAGGAACTATGGCTACACCTTC.